The rows below give T cell receptor beta chains drawn from one sample of a study of Ad26.COV2.S vaccination and SARS-CoV-2 variants. Here immunoSEQ multiplex PCR was the method, and the copy in TCRdb shows in-frame clones only, minus some. The sample contains 400,000 to 450,000 clones, about nine tenths of which appear only once. The starting material was peripheral blood, obtained in a trial of Ad26.COV2.S vaccine versus placebo. The receptor source for this set is a person aged 18-60 years who received the Ad26.COV2.S COVID-19 vaccine or a placebo. Each CDR3 is given with its conserved first and last residue. A D gene is named only where the DNA matches it firmly. The listing skips clone size in some rows; elsewhere it reads once, few, many or a size class.

D	size	J	V	DNA	CDR3
-	-	TRBJ2-3	TRBV9	TGTGCCAGCAGCTTACCTCGGGCGGGATGGACAGATACGCAGTATTTT	CASSLPRAGWTDTQYF
-	-	TRBJ2-7	TRBV4-3	TGCGCCAGCAGCCGAGTGGATTCCTCCTACGAGCAGTACTTC	CASSRVDSSYEQYF
-	few	TRBJ2-7	TRBV27	TGTGCCAGCAGTCCCGAACAGGGAACCTACGAGCAGTACTTC	CASSPEQGTYEQYF
-	-	TRBJ1-2	TRBV7-2	TGTGCCAGCAGCGAAACAGGTGTGAGTGGCTACACCTTC	CASSETGVSGYTF
-	-	TRBJ2-5	TRBV6-2/TRBV6-3	TGTGCCAGCAGTTCCGGGACCAGTCGAGAGACCCAGTACTTC	CASSSGTSRETQYF
TRBD1	-	TRBJ2-5	TRBV27	TGTGCCAGCAGTTCAGACAGGGGAGAGACCCAGTACTTC	CASSSDRGETQYF
TRBD2	once	TRBJ2-3	TRBV5-4	TGTGCCAGCAGCTTCGTCCTAGCGGGAGTAAGTGGTACGCAGTATTTT	CASSFVLAGVSGTQYF
TRBD2	-	TRBJ2-1	TRBV5-4	TGTGCCAGCAGCGCCCGGGGAGGGGCCTCCTACAATGAGCAGTTCTTC	CASSARGGASYNEQFF
-	-	TRBJ2-7	TRBV9	TGTGCCAGCAGCGTAGAGGCGCCGTCCTCCTACGAGCAGTACTTC	CASSVEAPSSYEQYF
TRBD2	-	TRBJ2-1	TRBV10-1	TGCGCCAGCAGTGAGTCGAATCGGGGACTAGCTTATAATCATGAGCAGTTCTTC	CASSESNRGLAYNHEQFF